Shown below are 2 T cell receptor beta chains from a single sample sequenced in a study of T cells in Graves' hyperthyroidism and ophthalmopathy. The source material, RNA transcripts, was used to amplify TCR beta CDR3 regions. The TCR CDR3 first-round RT-PCR relied on the HTBI primer set. TCRdb recomputed calls from the multiplex PCR reads with MiXCR, one row per CDR3 protein. The repertoire holds approximately 630,000 distinct CDR3 sequences, with about 17% as singletons. The sample consisted of blood. These receptor sequences come from a woman between 25 and 40 years old with Graves' hyperthyroidism.

This clonotype appeared a few times. The chain recombines TRBV13 with TRBJ2-7; the D gene is possibly TRBD1 (6 bases). This CDR3 comprises 15 residues. Trimming removed 3 bases at V and 5 bases at J, with 17 bases between. Germline assignment: CDR1 PRHDT and CDR2 FYEKMQ (reference sequence). CDR3 nucleotide sequence: TGTGCCAGCAGCTTTTGGAGACAGGCGAACCACGAGCAGTACTTC. Its translation is CASSFWRQANHEQYF.

This clonotype occurred many times. This chain connects TRBV12-3 or TRBV12-4 to TRBJ1-1; D ambiguous. Trimming shortened V by 3 bases and J by 5 bases, and 10 bases separated the two germline ends. The CDR3 extends over 13 amino acids. CDR3 loop: CASSLGSRTEAFF. DNA for the CDR3: TGTGCCAGCAGTTTGGGTAGCAGGACTGAAGCTTTCTTT.